The 8 T cell receptor beta chains below all came from one sample that was sequenced in a study of early T cells in non-severe SARS-CoV-2 infection. From the 5' RACE reads, TCRdb called clonotypes with MiXCR, one entry per CDR3 protein. In the table there are roughly 100,000 distinct CDR3 sequences, about an eighth of which are singletons. The specimen was whole blood. The receptors stem from an adult who was a healthcare worker with PCR-confirmed SARS-CoV-2 infection or an uninfected control (not recorded which).

This sequence joins TRBV11-2 and TRBJ2-3, with a possible D match to TRBD1 (5 bases). Looked up from germline, CDR1 is SGHAT and CDR2 is FQNNGV. V was pared by 0 bases and J by 9 bases, with 10 bases between. The CDR3 length is 13 residues. This CDR3 reads CASSLDMGRTQYF. DNA for the CDR3: TGTGCCAGCAGCTTAGACATGGGGCGCACGCAGTATTTT.

This chain links TRBV12-3 or TRBV12-4 with TRBJ2-7; D is ambiguous. CDR3 length: 13 residues. The V and J ends lost 6 bases and 0 bases respectively, with 9 bases between them. This CDR3 reads CASSSRSSYEQYF. For the CDR3, the DNA is TGTGCCAGCAGCTCAAGGAGCTCCTACGAGCAGTACTTC.

This clonotype was counted only a few times. One end of the junction is discordant with germline, which a read error may explain. This CDR3 is CASSLKGGNAGELFF. The CDR3 nucleotides read TGTGCCAGCAGCCTCAAGGGGGGGAACGCCGGGGAGCTGTTTTTT. The V and J genes are TRBV7-9 and TRBJ2-2, with a weak D call TRBD2 (7 bases). The CDR3 is 15 residues long. Per germline, CDR1 SEHNR and CDR2 FQNEAQ (reference sequence).

This clonotype was recorded many times. The CDR3 DNA is TGTGCCAGCAGCTTAATTTACAATGAGCAGTTCTTC. This translates into CASSLIYNEQFF. The chain has TRBV28 and TRBJ2-1; D call uncertain. This CDR3 contains 12 residues. CDR1 and CDR2 from the germline V gene are MDHEN and SYDVKM. V lost 6 bases and J lost 4, with 7 bases in between.

In its sample, this clonotype was seen a few times. The V and J genes are TRBV12-3 or TRBV12-4 and TRBJ2-7, with D perhaps TRBD1 (6 bases). This CDR3 region has 11 residues. Trimming took off 7 bases at V and 6 bases at J, with 10 bases between the two ends. CDR3 amino acids: CASIRGREQYF. CDR3 nucleotide sequence: TGTGCCAGCATCAGGGGACGCGAGCAGTACTTC.

This clonotype was observed many times. The chain couples TRBV4-1 to TRBJ2-3, with 13 bases aligning to TRBD2. V lost 2 bases to trimming and J lost 4 bases; unmatched junction nucleotides: 3. The CDR3 runs 16 residues. Germline V gene sequence: CDR1 MGHRA, CDR2 YSYEKL. CDR3 nucleotides: TGCGCCAGCAGCCAAAGTGGGACTAGCGGGGCAGATACGCAGTATTTT. Translated, it gives CASSQSGTSGADTQYF.

The table lists this clonotype with a few counts. The genes are TRBV29-1 and TRBJ2-6; a possible D gene is TRBD2 (6 bases). Per the germline V gene, CDR1 is SQVTM and CDR2 is ANQGSEA. V lost 6 bases, J lost 0 bases, and 18 bases lay in between. The CDR3 is 17 residues long. The CDR3 is CSVVAWDSNSGANVLTF. The CDR3 DNA is TGCAGCGTGGTAGCCTGGGACTCCAACTCTGGGGCCAACGTCCTGACTTTC. Full variable domain (missing parts from reference TRBV29-1 and TRBJ2-6): SAVISQKPSRDICQRGTSLTIQCQVDSQVTMMFWYRQQPGQSLTLIATANQGSEATYESGFVIDKFPISRPNLTFSTLTVSNMSPEDSSIYLCSVVAWDSNSGANVLTFGAGSRLTVL.

This clonotype was counted between two and nine times. The chain uses TRBV6-6 and TRBJ2-5, with D perhaps matching TRBD1 or TRBD2 (5 bases each). V shed 6 bases and J shed 5 bases, with 28 bases lying between them. Germline V CDR1 and CDR2: MNHNY, SVGAGI (reference sequence). This CDR3 region has 18 residues. In nucleotides, the CDR3 is TGTGCCAGCAGCTTACTTGATATCGGGGACCTAACGCAGGAGACCCAGTACTTC. It specifies CASSLLDIGDLTQETQYF.